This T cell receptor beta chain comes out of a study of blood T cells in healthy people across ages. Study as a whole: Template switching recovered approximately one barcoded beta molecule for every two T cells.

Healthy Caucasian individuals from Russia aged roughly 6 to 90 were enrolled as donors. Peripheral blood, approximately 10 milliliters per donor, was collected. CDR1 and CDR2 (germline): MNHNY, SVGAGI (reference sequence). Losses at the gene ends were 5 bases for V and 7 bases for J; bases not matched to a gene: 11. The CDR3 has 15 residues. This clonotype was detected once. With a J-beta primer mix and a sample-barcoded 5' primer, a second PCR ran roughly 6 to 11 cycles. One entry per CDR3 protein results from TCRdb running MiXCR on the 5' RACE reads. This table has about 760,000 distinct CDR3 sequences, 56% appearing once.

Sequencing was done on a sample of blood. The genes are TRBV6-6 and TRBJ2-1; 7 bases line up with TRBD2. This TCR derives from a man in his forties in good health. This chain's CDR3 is CASSGVAGVGNEQFF. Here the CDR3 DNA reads TGTGCCAGCAGTGGGGTGGCGGGAGTTGGAAATGAGCAGTTCTTC.